Listed below are T cell receptor beta chains from one sample, sequenced in a study of blood T cell repertoires in COVID-19. The data were produced by immunoSEQ multiplex PCR, yet TCRdb's version contains in-frame clones alone and is incomplete. The repertoire holds approximately 300,000 clones, 85% seen once, with around 2% in the top ten. Input material: PBMCs or T cells enriched from blood (not recorded which). Receptor source: a woman in her thirties who had been exposed to COVID-19. The CDR3 runs from the conserved cysteine through the conserved F or W. The order of the fields is V gene, D gene, CDR3 length, clone size, J gene, CDR3 DNA, CDR3 protein. The D gene is left open where the match is weak. Clone sizes are given selectively: once, few, many, or a class where the clone is expanded.

V gene: TRBV7-8; D gene: NA; CDR3 length: 13; clone size: NA; J gene: TRBJ1-1; CDR3 DNA: TGTGCCAGCAGCCGACTCGGGGACACTGAAGCTTTCTTT; CDR3 protein: CASSRLGDTEAFF
V gene: TRBV28; D gene: NA; CDR3 length: 15; clone size: few; J gene: TRBJ2-2; CDR3 DNA: TGTGCCAGCAGTTTCGGGGGAAGGAGGACCGGGGAGCTGTTTTTT; CDR3 protein: CASSFGGRRTGELFF
V gene: TRBV7-2; D gene: TRBD1; CDR3 length: 16; clone size: NA; J gene: TRBJ1-1; CDR3 DNA: TGTGCCAGCAGCCCTTTACCGGGACAGGGGAACACTGAAGCTTTCTTT; CDR3 protein: CASSPLPGQGNTEAFF
V gene: TRBV30; D gene: NA; CDR3 length: 13; clone size: NA; J gene: TRBJ1-1; CDR3 DNA: TGTGCCTGGAGTAAAGGGGGATGGACTGAAGCTTTCTTT; CDR3 protein: CAWSKGGWTEAFF
V gene: TRBV5-6; D gene: TRBD1; CDR3 length: 12; clone size: NA; J gene: TRBJ2-1; CDR3 DNA: TGTGCCAGCAGCTTCCGGGACAGGGTGCCGTTCTTC; CDR3 protein: CASSFRDRVPFF
V gene: TRBV7-3; D gene: NA; CDR3 length: 13; clone size: NA; J gene: TRBJ1-2; CDR3 DNA: TGTGCCAGCAGCCCTAGACCCGGCGGGGGCTACACCTTC; CDR3 protein: CASSPRPGGGYTF
V gene: TRBV2; D gene: NA; CDR3 length: 15; clone size: NA; J gene: TRBJ1-2; CDR3 DNA: TGTGCCAGCAGTGAAAGGGGTCGGTATAACTATGGCTACACCTTC; CDR3 protein: CASSERGRYNYGYTF
V gene: TRBV5-1; D gene: NA; CDR3 length: 14; clone size: once; J gene: TRBJ1-1; CDR3 DNA: TGCGCCAGCAGCGCGTTGGGGGGGCTCACTGAAGCTTTCTTT; CDR3 protein: CASSALGGLTEAFF
V gene: TRBV28; D gene: NA; CDR3 length: 14; clone size: NA; J gene: TRBJ1-5; CDR3 DNA: TGTGCCAGCCGTAAGGCGGGGGGCAGTCAGCCCCAGCATTTT; CDR3 protein: CASRKAGGSQPQHF
V gene: TRBV7-6; D gene: NA; CDR3 length: 12; clone size: NA; J gene: TRBJ1-1; CDR3 DNA: TGTGCCAGCAGCCTTGGTGGGGGCGAAGCTTTCTTT; CDR3 protein: CASSLGGGEAFF
V gene: TRBV7-2; D gene: NA; CDR3 length: 13; clone size: NA; J gene: TRBJ1-4; CDR3 DNA: TGTGCCAGCAGCTTAGTTAAGGAGAAGAAACTGTTTTTT; CDR3 protein: CASSLVKEKKLFF
V gene: TRBV30; D gene: TRBD2; CDR3 length: 14; clone size: NA; J gene: TRBJ2-7; CDR3 DNA: TGTGCCTGGAGTGTAGGGACTAGCGTAGGCGAGCAGTACTTC; CDR3 protein: CAWSVGTSVGEQYF
V gene: TRBV5-4; D gene: NA; CDR3 length: 15; clone size: NA; J gene: TRBJ1-4; CDR3 DNA: TGTGCCAGCAGCTTGGTAGGGGGGGCTAATGAAAAACTGTTTTTT; CDR3 protein: CASSLVGGANEKLFF
V gene: TRBV7-9; D gene: NA; CDR3 length: 13; clone size: NA; J gene: TRBJ1-2; CDR3 DNA: TGTGCCAGCGGGATTGGTCCCCGGGAAGGCTACACCTTC; CDR3 protein: CASGIGPREGYTF
V gene: TRBV6-1; D gene: TRBD1; CDR3 length: 14; clone size: NA; J gene: TRBJ2-3; CDR3 DNA: TGTGCCAGCAGTGAGGGACAGGGGGCAGATACGCAGTATTTT; CDR3 protein: CASSEGQGADTQYF
V gene: TRBV9; D gene: NA; CDR3 length: 14; clone size: NA; J gene: TRBJ2-2; CDR3 DNA: TGTGCCAGCAGCCCCGGGTCGGCTACCGGGGAGCTGTTTTTT; CDR3 protein: CASSPGSATGELFF
V gene: TRBV9; D gene: NA; CDR3 length: 13; clone size: once; J gene: TRBJ1-2; CDR3 DNA: TGTGCCAGCAGCGTAGATTGGGACACAAACTACACCTTC; CDR3 protein: CASSVDWDTNYTF
V gene: TRBV6-6; D gene: TRBD2; CDR3 length: 15; clone size: NA; J gene: TRBJ2-1; CDR3 DNA: TGTGCCAGCAGCCAGGGACTAGCGGGAGTCGATGAGCAGTTCTTC; CDR3 protein: CASSQGLAGVDEQFF
V gene: TRBV7-3; D gene: TRBD2; CDR3 length: 16; clone size: NA; J gene: TRBJ2-1; CDR3 DNA: TGTGCCAGCAGCTCGGGACTAGCGGGCTTGAACAATGAGCAGTTCTTC; CDR3 protein: CASSSGLAGLNNEQFF
V gene: TRBV5-1; D gene: TRBD1; CDR3 length: 15; clone size: NA; J gene: TRBJ2-3; CDR3 DNA: TGCGCCAGCAGTACAGGGACAGGGAACACAGATACGCAGTATTTT; CDR3 protein: CASSTGTGNTDTQYF
V gene: TRBV10-2; D gene: NA; CDR3 length: 13; clone size: NA; J gene: TRBJ2-7; CDR3 DNA: TGCGCCAGCAGTGAAGGTCAGGCCGTTGAGCAGTACTTC; CDR3 protein: CASSEGQAVEQYF
V gene: TRBV9; D gene: TRBD2; CDR3 length: 14; clone size: NA; J gene: TRBJ2-5; CDR3 DNA: TGTGCCAGCAGCGTTAGCGGGAGCGGGGAGACCCAGTACTTC; CDR3 protein: CASSVSGSGETQYF
V gene: TRBV11-2; D gene: NA; CDR3 length: 17; clone size: few; J gene: TRBJ1-5; CDR3 DNA: TGTGCCAGCAGCTCCGGGGGGAGGGGACATAGCAATCAGCCCCAGCATTTT; CDR3 protein: CASSSGGRGHSNQPQHF
V gene: TRBV7-9; D gene: TRBD1; CDR3 length: 14; clone size: few; J gene: TRBJ2-7; CDR3 DNA: TGTGCCAGCAGCGCCCGGACAGGGGTCCACGAGCAGTACTTC; CDR3 protein: CASSARTGVHEQYF
V gene: TRBV12-3/TRBV12-4; D gene: TRBD2; CDR3 length: 13; clone size: NA; J gene: TRBJ2-5; CDR3 DNA: TGTGCCAGTCTGGGAGGGGCGCGAGAGACCCAGTACTTC; CDR3 protein: CASLGGARETQYF
V gene: TRBV3-1/TRBV3-2; D gene: NA; CDR3 length: 15; clone size: NA; J gene: TRBJ2-7; CDR3 DNA: TGTGCCAGCAGCCAAGAACTAGGCACCGCCTACGAGCAGTACTTC; CDR3 protein: CASSQELGTAYEQYF
V gene: TRBV19; D gene: TRBD1; CDR3 length: 14; clone size: NA; J gene: TRBJ1-4; CDR3 DNA: TGTGCCAGTACCGCAGGGGGCGCGGGGGAAAAACTGTTTTTT; CDR3 protein: CASTAGGAGEKLFF
V gene: TRBV4-2; D gene: NA; CDR3 length: 15; clone size: NA; J gene: TRBJ1-5; CDR3 DNA: TGTGCCAGCAGCCAAGAAAACGCTGACTCTCAGCCCCAGCATTTT; CDR3 protein: CASSQENADSQPQHF
V gene: TRBV10-3; D gene: NA; CDR3 length: 17; clone size: NA; J gene: TRBJ1-5; CDR3 DNA: TGTGCCATCAGTGAGTCCTGGAGGGGCTCCAGCAATCAGCCCCAGCATTTT; CDR3 protein: CAISESWRGSSNQPQHF
V gene: TRBV15; D gene: NA; CDR3 length: 15; clone size: once; J gene: TRBJ2-1; CDR3 DNA: TGTGCCACCAGCAGAGCTCGGGGACTTAAGGATGAGCAGTTCTTC; CDR3 protein: CATSRARGLKDEQFF
V gene: TRBV7-3; D gene: TRBD2; CDR3 length: 16; clone size: NA; J gene: TRBJ2-1; CDR3 DNA: TGTGCCAGCAGCCCGACCGGGACTACTCTCCGCGTTGAGCAGTTCTTC; CDR3 protein: CASSPTGTTLRVEQFF
V gene: TRBV5-1; D gene: NA; CDR3 length: 13; clone size: NA; J gene: TRBJ2-2; CDR3 DNA: TGCGCCAGCAGCAGGACAGACACCGGGGAGCTGTTTTTT; CDR3 protein: CASSRTDTGELFF
V gene: TRBV29-1; D gene: TRBD1; CDR3 length: 15; clone size: NA; J gene: TRBJ2-5; CDR3 DNA: TGCAGCGTTAAGAGACAGGGGGCCCCCCAAGAGACCCAGTACTTC; CDR3 protein: CSVKRQGAPQETQYF
V gene: TRBV5-1; D gene: TRBD1; CDR3 length: 16; clone size: NA; J gene: TRBJ2-3; CDR3 DNA: TGCGCCAGCAGCTATGGACAGGTTAAGCCCCTAGATACGCAGTATTTT; CDR3 protein: CASSYGQVKPLDTQYF
V gene: TRBV4-3; D gene: NA; CDR3 length: 15; clone size: NA; J gene: TRBJ2-4; CDR3 DNA: TGCGCCAGCAGCCAAGTTGGGCTAACCAAAAACATTCAGTACTTC; CDR3 protein: CASSQVGLTKNIQYF
V gene: TRBV30; D gene: TRBD2; CDR3 length: 15; clone size: NA; J gene: TRBJ2-5; CDR3 DNA: TGTGCCTGGAGTACGAGCGGGGGGTACCAAGAGACCCAGTACTTC; CDR3 protein: CAWSTSGGYQETQYF
V gene: TRBV6-4; D gene: TRBD2; CDR3 length: 16; clone size: NA; J gene: TRBJ2-1; CDR3 DNA: TGTGCCAGCAGTGATTCAGCGGGAGGAGTTTTCGGTGAGCAGTTCTTC; CDR3 protein: CASSDSAGGVFGEQFF
V gene: TRBV7-8; D gene: NA; CDR3 length: 13; clone size: NA; J gene: TRBJ2-1; CDR3 DNA: TGTGCCAGCAGCTTAGGCAGGGGCGATGAGCAGTTCTTC; CDR3 protein: CASSLGRGDEQFF
V gene: TRBV9; D gene: TRBD2; CDR3 length: 19; clone size: NA; J gene: TRBJ2-1; CDR3 DNA: TGTGCCAGCAGCGTTGGGGGACTAGCGGGACCCAACCAATACAATGAGCAGTTCTTC; CDR3 protein: CASSVGGLAGPNQYNEQFF
V gene: TRBV28; D gene: NA; CDR3 length: 15; clone size: NA; J gene: TRBJ1-1; CDR3 DNA: TGTGCCAGCAGTTTACCAAAGACAGCGAACACTGAAGCTTTCTTT; CDR3 protein: CASSLPKTANTEAFF
V gene: TRBV4-3; D gene: NA; CDR3 length: 14; clone size: NA; J gene: TRBJ1-2; CDR3 DNA: TGCGCCAGCAGCCAAGCGAACGGGAACTATGGCTACACCTTC; CDR3 protein: CASSQANGNYGYTF
V gene: TRBV7-9; D gene: TRBD2; CDR3 length: 14; clone size: few; J gene: TRBJ2-7; CDR3 DNA: TGTGCCAGCAGCCCCGGGACTAGCGGATACGAGCAGTACTTC; CDR3 protein: CASSPGTSGYEQYF
V gene: TRBV7-9; D gene: NA; CDR3 length: 13; clone size: NA; J gene: TRBJ1-2; CDR3 DNA: TGTGCCAGCACCCCCGGGACACACTATGGCTACACCTTC; CDR3 protein: CASTPGTHYGYTF
V gene: TRBV28; D gene: NA; CDR3 length: 15; clone size: NA; J gene: TRBJ2-5; CDR3 DNA: TGTGCCAGCAGTTTATGGGCCAGGGAAAAAGAGACCCAGTACTTC; CDR3 protein: CASSLWAREKETQYF
V gene: TRBV7-8; D gene: TRBD2; CDR3 length: 13; clone size: NA; J gene: TRBJ2-7; CDR3 DNA: TGTGCCAGCGCAACTAGCGGGGTGAACGAGCAGTACTTC; CDR3 protein: CASATSGVNEQYF
V gene: TRBV28; D gene: TRBD1; CDR3 length: 14; clone size: NA; J gene: TRBJ1-2; CDR3 DNA: TGTGCCACCATGAATGGACAGGTCATCGGTGGCTACACCTTC; CDR3 protein: CATMNGQVIGGYTF
V gene: TRBV6-5; D gene: NA; CDR3 length: 14; clone size: NA; J gene: TRBJ1-5; CDR3 DNA: TGTGCCAGCAGCCAAATGGCGGAGCATCAGCCCCAGCATTTT; CDR3 protein: CASSQMAEHQPQHF
V gene: TRBV5-6; D gene: TRBD1; CDR3 length: 14; clone size: NA; J gene: TRBJ1-6; CDR3 DNA: TGTGCCAGCAGCGCCACAGGGGCCAATTCACCCCTCCACTTT; CDR3 protein: CASSATGANSPLHF
V gene: TRBV7-6; D gene: NA; CDR3 length: 13; clone size: NA; J gene: TRBJ2-2; CDR3 DNA: TGTGCCAGCAGCTCAAGCCTGACCGGGGAGCTGTTTTTT; CDR3 protein: CASSSSLTGELFF